The TCR beta chain described here comes from a study of shared clonotypes between healthy human individuals. Study-wide results and caveats: Naive subsets typically showed greater estimated richness than memory subsets.

The CDR3 is 13 residues long. Looked up from germline, CDR1 is MNHEY and CDR2 is SMNVEV (reference sequence). V was shortened by 2 bases and J by 5 bases, with 9 bases between the two germline ends. A note on this clone: Its antigen is not known. Different DNA sequences within this sample yield the same CDR3.

The authors split each subset's genomic DNA evenly across several immunoSEQ plates. Produced via immunoSEQ multiplex PCR; TCRdb's table is partial and in-frame only. The sample records roughly 2,000,000 clones, around 96% being singletons. The naive CD8 fraction comprised CD45RO-negative cells positively selected for CCR7 and excluded terminally differentiated effector memory CD45RA+ cells. Healthy HIV-negative adults without recent acute infections or vaccinations served as donors. The specimen sequenced was naive CD8+ T cells sorted from blood. The V gene is TRBV27, the J gene TRBJ2-5; D is unresolved. The origin of this receptor is a man between 18 and 29 years old in good health. The CDR3 DNA reads as TGTGCCAGCAGTTTAGGTCCGAGGGAGACCCAGTACTTC. It yields the protein CASSLGPRETQYF.